The entry that follows covers one T cell receptor beta chain sequence. Its cognate antigen is unknown. This same CDR3 is encoded by further DNA sequences in the sample. The entry originates in a study of cytomegalovirus exposure and HLA in healthy donors. PCR was performed using 60 Vbeta and 13 Jbeta primers. Assay used: immunoSEQ multiplex PCR; TCRdb lists only in-frame clones, some missing. The data show 140,000 or so clones, around four fifths seen once. Germline V gene lookup returns CDR1 SGHNT and CDR2 YYREEE (reference sequence). The CDR3 totals 14 residues. V was cut by 4 bases and J by 4 bases, with 14 bases left in between. Study conclusions and caveats: It is likely that the observed cluster of highly shared sequence variants was a sequencing artifact. A later look showed TCR association rates differing by HLA locus, highest for DRB1 and lowest for HLA-C. Later analysis identified several of the most significant clusters that appeared linked to common viral pathogens.

The sample consisted of PBMCs. The J gene is TRBJ1-1, the V gene TRBV5-4; D is possibly TRBD1 (5 bases). This receptor was identified in a boy aged 2 to 10 in good health and CMV-seronegative. CDR3 nucleotide sequence: TGTGCCAGCAGCCGGGAGGGACTGGGCACTGAAGCTTTCTTT. This encodes CASSREGLGTEAFF.